This TCR beta chain was sequenced in a study of blood T cell repertoires in COVID-19 (TCRdb year 2020). The study in broad terms: The collaborator samples originated in the United States, Italy and Spain and spanned the acute and convalescent phases of COVID-19. The repertoires were made available in a free public database intended to serve as a resource for research on the immune response to SARS-CoV-2. The material from the prospective study consisted of cDNA or gDNA derived from T cells, B-cell-depleted T cells, or PBMCs. Subjects who had been exposed to COVID-19, were actively infected with it, or had recovered from it provided the deeply sampled blood TCRbeta repertoires that made up the dataset. A de-identified subject ID, COVID-19 status, age in years and sex were almost always included in the sample metadata. Samples came from the ongoing ImmuneRACE study (first 160 participants) plus 1,254 subjects from 6 global collaborators. HLA class I and class II types, where available, came from metadata supplied by the sample provider rather than from assay-based typing.

CDR1 SNHLY and CDR2 FYNNEI are derived from the germline V gene. Deletion took 1 base off V and 8 bases off J, with a span of 12 bases between the germline ends. The cysteine opens and the phenylalanine closes a CDR3 of 14 amino acids. The read is trimmed to its CDR3 DNA, 42 bases read in frame from base 1. Turning to this clone: This clone's antigen is unknown. Base qualities are not at hand, and no much larger clone is one base apart.

What the authors observed across the whole study: The amount of clinical and demographic metadata varied by source and participant and was provided uncurated.

The immunoSEQ Assay, a bias-controlled multiplex PCR, was used to amplify TCRbeta CDR3 regions from genomic DNA. The study's processing was this. Within the assay, amplification of reference gene primers was used to estimate how many nucleated cells each sample contained. To quantify the absolute abundance of each unique TCRbeta CDR3 rearrangement, sequence reads were collapsed and filtered. Productive Simpson clonality was computed per sample as the square root of Simpson's diversity index over productive rearrangements. In its TCRdb copy, this immuneACCESS table keeps in-frame sequences only and misses some clones. Where compared with another copy, unresolved V genes explain less than half of these, and the others have no known cause. The V and J calls and clone size come from that table; D and trimming were worked out from the DNA. This sample holds 30,000 to 45,000 clones; 85% to 90% were observed only once. Around 5% of the sample rests with the top ten.

Whole blood was collected in K2EDTA tubes by collaborating institutions according to the institutions' own protocols. For TCRbeta analysis, collaborators shipped samples as frozen whole blood, isolated PBMCs, or DNA extracted from either of those sample types. The receptor was isolated from a woman in her 70s with active COVID-19. Specimen: peripheral blood. The chain links TRBV2 with TRBJ2-4; 6 matching bases give a weak D call of TRBD2. The sequenced DNA: TGTGCCAGCAGTGAAGGGTGGGGGGTTGACATTCAGTACTTC. Its coded protein is CASSEGWGVDIQYF. Full variable domain (CDR3 extended with the reference TRBV2 and TRBJ2-4 proteins): EPEVTQTPSHQVTQMGQEVILRCVPISNHLYFYWYRQILGQKVEFLVSFYNNEISEKSEIFDDQFSVERPDGSNFTLKIRSTKLEDSAMYFCASSEGWGVDIQYFGAGTRLSVL.